The clone carrying this TCR beta chain was picked up many times. The sample is drawn from a study of T cells in Graves' hyperthyroidism and ophthalmopathy. The CDR3 spans 10 residues. J lost 9 bases, V lost 6 bases, and 2 bases had no gene match. CDR1 and CDR2 from the germline V gene are DFQATT and SNEGSKA (reference sequence). Amplified regions were TCR beta CDR3 sequences from RNA transcripts. Using the HTBI primer set, a first-round RT-PCR was run on the TCR CDR3. Each CDR3 protein gets one entry after TCRdb re-called the multiplex PCR reads with MiXCR. The table lists over 450,000 distinct CDR3 sequences, roughly 15% of them singletons. PBMCs were derived from roughly 10 ml fresh peripheral blood.

Sequencing was performed on blood. This TCR came from a woman under 30 with Graves' ophthalmopathy. The rearrangement links TRBV20-1 to TRBJ2-7, with TRBD1 matching over 10 bases. As DNA, the CDR3 is TGCAGTGCAGGGGACAGGGGGCAGTACTTC. Amino acid sequence: CSAGDRGQYF.